This passage covers 17 T cell receptor beta chains from one sample sequenced in a study of blood T cell repertoires in COVID-19. The table came from immunoSEQ multiplex PCR; TCRdb's copy has only in-frame clones and leaves some out. This table holds over 250,000 clones, around 85% found once. What was sequenced was peripheral blood. These receptors all stem from a woman in her 70s with acute or convalescent COVID-19.

The chain recombines TRBV30 with TRBJ2-2; D is undetermined. Trimming removed 0 bases from V and 4 bases from J, with 12 bases in between. This CDR3 contains 15 residues. Germline V gives CDR1 GTSNPN, CDR2 SVGIG (reference sequence). The CDR3 is CAWSVPNGVTGELFF. The DNA for the CDR3 is TGTGCCTGGAGTGTCCCCAACGGAGTCACCGGGGAGCTGTTTTTT.

The genes are TRBV18 and TRBJ1-6; 8 positions match TRBD1. CDR1 and CDR2 (germline): KGHSH, LQKENI. CDR3 length: 14 amino acids. Trimming at V came to 4 bases and at J to 5 bases, leaving 1 base not matched to a gene. The CDR3 region has the DNA TGTGCCAGCTCACGGGGACAGGATAATTCACCCCTCCACTTT. This translates into CASSRGQDNSPLHF. Full variable domain (remainder filled in from reference TRBV18 and TRBJ1-6): NAGVMQNPRHLVRRRGQEARLRCSPMKGHSHVYWYRQLPEEGLKFMVYLQKENIIDESGMPKERFSAEFPKEGPSILRIQQVVRGDSAAYFCASSRGQDNSPLHFGNGTRLTVT.

This rearrangement joins TRBV6-5 to TRBJ2-7; 7 bases line up with TRBD1. Trimming at V came to 6 bases and at J to 7 bases, leaving 15 bases not matched to a gene. The CDR3 has 15 residues. The germline CDR1 and CDR2 sequences are MNHEY and SVGAGI. The CDR3 protein is CASSPKTGQVMEQYF. The CDR3 DNA sequence: TGTGCCAGCAGCCCGAAGACAGGGCAGGTGATGGAGCAGTACTTC.

A note on this clone: Distinct nucleotide sequences in the sample also encode this CDR3. The V call is TRBV5-1, the J call TRBJ2-2; perhaps TRBD1 as D (5 bases). Per germline, CDR1 SGHRS and CDR2 YFSETQ. The CDR3 length is 15 residues. Trimming cost V 4 bases and J 1 base, with 11 bases left between them. The CDR3: CASSPRQGNTGELFF. In nucleotides, the CDR3 is TGCGCCAGCAGCCCCCGGCAGGGGAACACCGGGGAGCTGTTTTTT.

In regard to this clone: One junction end disagrees with the germline gene, perhaps due to a read error. Within the sample, other DNA sequences also encode this same CDR3. V gene TRBV29-1 combines with J gene TRBJ1-2, with D perhaps matching TRBD1 (5 bases). The germline gives CDR1 SQVTM, CDR2 ANQGSEA. The CDR3 length is 12 residues. CDR3 in amino acids: CSVVTENYGYTF. In DNA form, the CDR3 reads TGCAGCGTTGTGACAGAGAACTATGGCTACACCTTT.

The chain joins TRBV5-4 to TRBJ2-5; 11 bases line up with TRBD1. Trimming cost V 4 bases and J 4 bases; bases outside gene matches: 9. CDR3 length equals 16 residues. Germline V gene sequence: CDR1 SGHNT, CDR2 YYREEE (reference sequence). The CDR3 loop is CASSPRTGGAGETQYF. CDR3 coding DNA: TGTGCCAGCAGCCCCCGGACAGGGGGCGCTGGAGAGACCCAGTACTTC.

This clone appeared a single time. V usage is TRBV5-1 and J usage is TRBJ2-1; 7 bases line up with TRBD2. CDR3 length: 15 residues. Germline V lookup: CDR1 SGHRS, CDR2 YFSETQ. With V trimmed by 4 bases and J by 8 bases, 12 bases remained unmatched. The CDR3 is CASSPTPRGGDEQFF. CDR3 coding DNA: TGCGCCAGCAGCCCGACTCCGCGGGGAGGGGATGAGCAGTTCTTC.

The rearrangement links TRBV6-5 to TRBJ2-2; 8 bases align to TRBD1. J lost 6 bases, V lost 6 bases, and 6 bases had no gene match. The CDR3 length is 14 residues. Germline-derived CDR1 and CDR2 are MNHEY and SVGAGI. For the CDR3, the DNA is TGTGCCAGCAGAGACAGGGGATCGCCCGGGGAGCTGTTTTTT. Translating gives CASRDRGSPGELFF.

This rearrangement joins TRBV5-5 to TRBJ1-6; 7 bases fit TRBD1. CDR1 is SGHKS, CDR2 YYEKEE, per germline (reference sequence). With 3 bases clipped from V and 7 bases from J, the junction kept 7 bases outside the gene matches. The CDR3 spans 15 residues. CDR3 in amino acids: CASSSAGTENSPLHF. In nucleotides, the CDR3 is TGTGCCAGCAGCTCTGCGGGGACAGAGAATTCACCCCTCCACTTT.

This chain connects TRBV7-9 to TRBJ1-1, with a tentative D call TRBD1 (5 bases). Germline assignment: CDR1 SEHNR and CDR2 FQNEAQ (reference sequence). The CDR3 consists of 13 residues. The V gene lost 1 base and the J gene lost 6 bases, with 9 bases spanning the gap. The CDR3 DNA sequence: TGTGCCAGCAGCTTAGGGAGGGGACCTGAAGCTTTCTTT. Translation gives CASSLGRGPEAFF.

V usage is TRBV7-8 and J usage is TRBJ2-3, with D maybe TRBD2 (5 bases). Germline-derived CDR1 and CDR2 are SGHVS and FQNEAQ. The CDR3 has 16 residues. V gave up 0 bases and J gave up 3 bases, with 13 bases separating them. The CDR3 is CASSLAQAGSTDTQYF. As DNA, the CDR3 is TGTGCCAGCAGCTTAGCTCAGGCGGGTTCAACAGATACGCAGTATTTT.

The chain joins TRBV6-5 to TRBJ2-2; D is perhaps TRBD2 (7 bases). CDR3 length: 15 residues. Trimming took off 6 bases at V and 3 bases at J, with 14 bases between the two ends. CDR1 is MNHEY and CDR2 is SVGAGI in the germline V gene. The CDR3 region is CASRRGGRDTGELFF. The CDR3 coding sequence is TGTGCCAGCAGAAGGGGGGGGAGAGACACCGGGGAGCTGTTTTTT.

This chain connects TRBV11-2 to TRBJ2-7; D possibly corresponds to TRBD1 (7 bases). The CDR3 runs 15 residues. V lost 0 bases, J lost 3 bases, and 12 bases lay in between. CDR1 SGHAT and CDR2 FQNNGV come from the germline V gene. DNA of the CDR3: TGTGCCAGCAGCTTAGATGGGCAGGGGGGCTACGAGCAGTACTTC. The encoded protein is CASSLDGQGGYEQYF.

V usage is TRBV5-1 and J usage is TRBJ1-1; D ambiguous. Germline values: CDR1 SGHRS, CDR2 YFSETQ. The CDR3 loop spans 12 amino acids. The V gene lost 1 base and the J gene lost 8 bases, with 9 bases spanning the gap. DNA for the CDR3: TGCGCCAGCAGCTTGACCCAGGCCGAAGCTTTCTTT. Amino acid sequence: CASSLTQAEAFF.

The chain carries TRBV18 and TRBJ1-2, with 7 bases fitting TRBD1. V dropped 6 bases and J dropped 6; count of bases not matched to a gene: 13. The CDR3 consists of 15 residues. Germline values: CDR1 KGHSH, CDR2 LQKENI. CDR3 amino acids: CASSALGTAGNGYTF. CDR3 DNA: TGTGCCAGCTCCGCCCTCGGGACAGCAGGGAATGGCTACACCTTC.

V usage is TRBV5-4 and J usage is TRBJ1-2, with 10 bases fitting TRBD1. Germline V CDR1 and CDR2: SGHNT, YYREEE (reference sequence). With 3 bases clipped from V and 1 base from J, the junction kept 0 bases outside the gene matches. This CDR3 has 14 residues. CDR3 residues: CASSWDRGNYGYTF. CDR3 in DNA: TGTGCCAGCAGCTGGGACAGGGGTAACTATGGCTACACCTTC.

V usage is TRBV9 and J usage is TRBJ2-2; D is ambiguous. V lost 4 bases and J lost 4, with 8 bases in between. The CDR3 sequence is 13 residues long. The V gene's germline CDR1 is SGDLS and CDR2 YYNGEE. The CDR3 region is CASSFSFTGELFF. CDR3 in DNA: TGTGCCAGCAGCTTCTCCTTCACCGGGGAGCTGTTTTTT.